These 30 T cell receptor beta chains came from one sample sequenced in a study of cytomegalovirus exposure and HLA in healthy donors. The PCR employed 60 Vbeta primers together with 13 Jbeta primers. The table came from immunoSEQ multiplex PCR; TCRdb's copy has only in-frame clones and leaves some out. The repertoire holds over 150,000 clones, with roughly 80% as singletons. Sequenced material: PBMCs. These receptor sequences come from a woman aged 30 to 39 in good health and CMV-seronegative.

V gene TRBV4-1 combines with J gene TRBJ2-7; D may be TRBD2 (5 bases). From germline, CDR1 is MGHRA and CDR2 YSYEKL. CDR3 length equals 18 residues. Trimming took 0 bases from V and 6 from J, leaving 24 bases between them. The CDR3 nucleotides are TGCGCCAGCAGCCAAGATCGTCGAGGGCAGGCCTCATCGGGCGAGCAGTACTTC. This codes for CASSQDRRGQASSGEQYF.

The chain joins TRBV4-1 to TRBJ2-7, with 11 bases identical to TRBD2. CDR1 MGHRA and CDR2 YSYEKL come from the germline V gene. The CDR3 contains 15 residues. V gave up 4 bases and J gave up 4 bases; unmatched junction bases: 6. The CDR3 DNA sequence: TGCGCCAGCAGCCGTGTGGGACTAGCGGATTACGAGCAGTACTTC. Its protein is CASSRVGLADYEQYF.

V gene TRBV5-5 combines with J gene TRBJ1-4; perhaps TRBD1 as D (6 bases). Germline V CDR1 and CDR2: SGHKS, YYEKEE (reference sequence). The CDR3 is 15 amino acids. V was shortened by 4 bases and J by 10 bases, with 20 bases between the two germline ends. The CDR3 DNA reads TGTGCCAGCAGCCCAATCGACAGGCCGAGAGGAAAACTGTTTTTT. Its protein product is CASSPIDRPRGKLFF.

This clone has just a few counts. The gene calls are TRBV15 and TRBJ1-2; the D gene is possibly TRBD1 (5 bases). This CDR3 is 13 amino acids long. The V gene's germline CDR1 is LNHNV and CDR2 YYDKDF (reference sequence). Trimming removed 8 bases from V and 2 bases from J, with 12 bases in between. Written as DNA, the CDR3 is TGTGCCACCTCGGGACTCGGGAACTATGGCTACACCTTC. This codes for CATSGLGNYGYTF.

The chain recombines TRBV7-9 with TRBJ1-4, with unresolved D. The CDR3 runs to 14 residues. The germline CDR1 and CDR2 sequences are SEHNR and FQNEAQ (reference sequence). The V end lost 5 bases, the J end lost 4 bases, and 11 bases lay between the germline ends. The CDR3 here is CASSAREINEKLFF. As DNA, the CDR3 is TGTGCCAGCAGCGCCCGGGAGATTAATGAAAAACTGTTTTTT.

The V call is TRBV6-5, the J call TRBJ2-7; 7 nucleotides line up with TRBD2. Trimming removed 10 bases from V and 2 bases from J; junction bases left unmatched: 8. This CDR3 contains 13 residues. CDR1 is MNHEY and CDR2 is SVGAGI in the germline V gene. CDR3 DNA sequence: TGTGCCACCCGGGACTACACGACCTACGAGCAGTACTTC. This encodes CATRDYTTYEQYF.

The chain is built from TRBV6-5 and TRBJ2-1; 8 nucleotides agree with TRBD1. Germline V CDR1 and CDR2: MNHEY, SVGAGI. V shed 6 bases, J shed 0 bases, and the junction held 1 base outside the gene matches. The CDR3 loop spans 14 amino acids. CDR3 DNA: TGTGCCAGCAGACAGGGGGTCTCCTACAATGAGCAGTTCTTC. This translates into CASRQGVSYNEQFF.

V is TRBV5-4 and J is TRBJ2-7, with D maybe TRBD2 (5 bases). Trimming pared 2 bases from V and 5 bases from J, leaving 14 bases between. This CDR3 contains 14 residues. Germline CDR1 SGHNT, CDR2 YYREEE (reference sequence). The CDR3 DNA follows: TGTGCCAGCAGCTTTATGGGGAGTCGGCACGAGCAGTACTTC. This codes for CASSFMGSRHEQYF.

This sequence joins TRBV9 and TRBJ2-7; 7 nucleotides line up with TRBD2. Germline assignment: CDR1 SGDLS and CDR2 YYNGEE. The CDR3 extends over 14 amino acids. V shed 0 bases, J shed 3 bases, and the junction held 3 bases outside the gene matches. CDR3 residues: CASSVGASGYEQYF. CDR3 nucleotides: TGTGCCAGCAGCGTAGGGGCTAGCGGCTACGAGCAGTACTTC.

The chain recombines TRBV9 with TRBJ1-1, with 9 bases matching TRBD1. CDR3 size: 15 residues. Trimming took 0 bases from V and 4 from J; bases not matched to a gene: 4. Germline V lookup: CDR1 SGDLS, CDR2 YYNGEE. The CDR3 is CASSVGPTGGTEAFF. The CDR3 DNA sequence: TGTGCCAGCAGCGTAGGGCCGACAGGGGGCACTGAAGCTTTCTTT.

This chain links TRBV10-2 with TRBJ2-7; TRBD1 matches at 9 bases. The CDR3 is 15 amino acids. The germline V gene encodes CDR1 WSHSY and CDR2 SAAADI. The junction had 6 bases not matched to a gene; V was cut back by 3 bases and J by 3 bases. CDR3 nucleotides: TGCGCCAGCAGTGACGGGACAGGGTTCGGCTACGAGCAGTACTTC. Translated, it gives CASSDGTGFGYEQYF.

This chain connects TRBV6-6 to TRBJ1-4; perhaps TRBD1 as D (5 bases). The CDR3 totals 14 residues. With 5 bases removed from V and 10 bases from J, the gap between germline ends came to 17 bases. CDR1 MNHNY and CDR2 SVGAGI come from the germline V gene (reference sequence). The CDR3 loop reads CASSRQKISGKLFF. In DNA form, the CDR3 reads TGTGCCAGCAGTCGACAGAAGATATCGGGAAAACTGTTTTTT.

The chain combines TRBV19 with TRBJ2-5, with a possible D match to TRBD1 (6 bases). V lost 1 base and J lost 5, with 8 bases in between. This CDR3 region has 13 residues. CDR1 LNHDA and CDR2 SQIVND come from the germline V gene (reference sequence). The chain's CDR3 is CASSIAGAETQYF. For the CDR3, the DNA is TGTGCCAGTAGTATAGCAGGGGCGGAGACCCAGTACTTC.

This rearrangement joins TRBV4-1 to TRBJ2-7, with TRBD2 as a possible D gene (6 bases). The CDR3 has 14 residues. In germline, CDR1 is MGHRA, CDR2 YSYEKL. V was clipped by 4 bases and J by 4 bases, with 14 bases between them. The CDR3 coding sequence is TGCGCCAGCAGCCCCTTGTGGGGGGATTACGAGCAGTACTTC. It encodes CASSPLWGDYEQYF.

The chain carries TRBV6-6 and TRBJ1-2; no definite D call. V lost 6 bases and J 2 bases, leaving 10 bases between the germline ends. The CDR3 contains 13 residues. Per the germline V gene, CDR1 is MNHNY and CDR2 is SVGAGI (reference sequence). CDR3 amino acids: CASRAAVNYGYTF. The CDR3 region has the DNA TGTGCCAGCAGGGCCGCAGTAAACTATGGCTACACCTTC.

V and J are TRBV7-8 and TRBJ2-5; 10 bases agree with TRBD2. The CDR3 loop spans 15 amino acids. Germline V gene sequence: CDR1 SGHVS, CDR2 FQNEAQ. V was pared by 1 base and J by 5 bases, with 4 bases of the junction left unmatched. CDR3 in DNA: TGTGCCAGCAGCTTAGGAGCGGGGGGGCGGGAGACCCAGTACTTC. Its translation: CASSLGAGGRETQYF.

This CDR3 is CASRRGGRYEQYF. The CDR3 nucleotides read TGTGCCAGCCGCCGAGGGGGACGTTACGAGCAGTACTTC. The V gene is TRBV27, the J gene TRBJ2-7, with D perhaps TRBD1 (6 bases). Per the germline V gene, CDR1 is MNHEY and CDR2 is SMNVEV (reference sequence). Trimming took off 8 bases at V and 4 bases at J, with 15 bases between the two ends. The CDR3 contains 13 residues.

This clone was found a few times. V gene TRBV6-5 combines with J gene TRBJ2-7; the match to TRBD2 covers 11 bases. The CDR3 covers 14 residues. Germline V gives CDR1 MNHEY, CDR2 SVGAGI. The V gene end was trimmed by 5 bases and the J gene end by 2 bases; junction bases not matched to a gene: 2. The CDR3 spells CASSPGLAAYEQYF. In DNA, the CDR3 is TGTGCCAGCAGTCCGGGACTAGCGGCCTACGAGCAGTACTTC.

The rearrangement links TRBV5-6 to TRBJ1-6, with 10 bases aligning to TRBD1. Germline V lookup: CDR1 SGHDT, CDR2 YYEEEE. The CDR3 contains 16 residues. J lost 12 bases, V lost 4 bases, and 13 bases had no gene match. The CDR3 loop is CASSLQGQGDRRPLHF. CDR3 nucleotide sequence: TGTGCCAGCAGCCTCCAAGGACAGGGGGATAGGAGACCCCTCCACTTT.

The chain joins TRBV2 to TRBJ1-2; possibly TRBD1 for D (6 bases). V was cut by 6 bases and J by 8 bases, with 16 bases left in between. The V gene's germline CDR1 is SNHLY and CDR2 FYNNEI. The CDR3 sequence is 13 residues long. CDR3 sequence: CASRVQGPEGYTF. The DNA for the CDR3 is TGTGCCAGCAGAGTACAGGGTCCCGAGGGCTACACCTTC.

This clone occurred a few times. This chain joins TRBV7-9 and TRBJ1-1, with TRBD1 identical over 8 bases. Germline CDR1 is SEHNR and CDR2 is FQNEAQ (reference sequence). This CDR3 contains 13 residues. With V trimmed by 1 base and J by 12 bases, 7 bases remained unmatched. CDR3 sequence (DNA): TGTGCCAGCAGCTTAGGGACAGGGCGAGGAACTTTCTTT. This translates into CASSLGTGRGTFF.

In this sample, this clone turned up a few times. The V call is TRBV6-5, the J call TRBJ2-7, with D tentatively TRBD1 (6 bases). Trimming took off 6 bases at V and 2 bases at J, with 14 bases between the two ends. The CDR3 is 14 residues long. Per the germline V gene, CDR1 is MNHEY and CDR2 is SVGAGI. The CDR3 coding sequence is TGTGCCAGCAGACGCGGACAGAGTACCTACGAGCAGTACTTC. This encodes CASRRGQSTYEQYF.

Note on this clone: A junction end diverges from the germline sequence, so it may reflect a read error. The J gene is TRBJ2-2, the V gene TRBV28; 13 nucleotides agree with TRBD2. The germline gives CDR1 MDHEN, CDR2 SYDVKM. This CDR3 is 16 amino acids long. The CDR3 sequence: CASRMGLAGNTGELLF. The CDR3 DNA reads TGTGCCAGCAGAATGGGACTAGCGGGGAACACCGGGGAGCTGCTTTTT.

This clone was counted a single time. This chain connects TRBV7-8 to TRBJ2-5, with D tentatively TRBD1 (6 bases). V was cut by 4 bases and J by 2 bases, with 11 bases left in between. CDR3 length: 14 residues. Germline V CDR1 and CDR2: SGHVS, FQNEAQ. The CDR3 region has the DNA TGTGCCAGCAGCTACGACAGGTTTCAAGAGACCCAGTACTTC. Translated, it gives CASSYDRFQETQYF.

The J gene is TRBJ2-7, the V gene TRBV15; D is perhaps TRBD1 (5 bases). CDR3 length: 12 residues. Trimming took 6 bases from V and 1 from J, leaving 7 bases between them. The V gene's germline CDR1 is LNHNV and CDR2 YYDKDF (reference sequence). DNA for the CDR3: TGTGCCACCAGAGGGGCTTCCTACGAGCAGTACTTC. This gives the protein CATRGASYEQYF.

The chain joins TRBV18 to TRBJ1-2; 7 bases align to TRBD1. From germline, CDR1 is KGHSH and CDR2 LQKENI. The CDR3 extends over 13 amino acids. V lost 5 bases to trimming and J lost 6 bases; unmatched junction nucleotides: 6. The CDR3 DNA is TGTGCCAGCTCATCCGACAGGGCCAATGGCTACACCTTC. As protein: CASSSDRANGYTF. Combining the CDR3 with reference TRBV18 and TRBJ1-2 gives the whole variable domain NAGVMQNPRHLVRRRGQEARLRCSPMKGHSHVYWYRQLPEEGLKFMVYLQKENIIDESGMPKERFSAEFPKEGPSILRIQQVVRGDSAAYFCASSSDRANGYTFGSGTRLTVV.

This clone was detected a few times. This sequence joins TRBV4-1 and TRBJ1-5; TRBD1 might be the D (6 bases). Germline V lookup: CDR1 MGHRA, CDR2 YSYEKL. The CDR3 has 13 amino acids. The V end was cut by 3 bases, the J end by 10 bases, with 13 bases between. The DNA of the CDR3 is TGCGCCAGCAGCCACGTACCGGACAGTCCCCAGCATTTT. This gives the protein CASSHVPDSPQHF.

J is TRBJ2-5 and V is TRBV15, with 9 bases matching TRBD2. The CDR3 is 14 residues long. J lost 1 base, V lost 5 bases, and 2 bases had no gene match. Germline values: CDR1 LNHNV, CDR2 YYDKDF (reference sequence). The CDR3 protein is CATSRGLAQETQYF. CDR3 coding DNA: TGTGCCACCAGCCGGGGACTAGCCCAAGAGACCCAGTACTTC. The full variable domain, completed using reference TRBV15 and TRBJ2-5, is DAMVIQNPRYQVTQFGKPVTLSCSQTLNHNVMYWYQQKSSQAPKLLFHYYDKDFNNEADTPDNFQSRRPNTSFCFLDIRSPGLGDTAMYLCATSRGLAQETQYFGPGTRLLVL.

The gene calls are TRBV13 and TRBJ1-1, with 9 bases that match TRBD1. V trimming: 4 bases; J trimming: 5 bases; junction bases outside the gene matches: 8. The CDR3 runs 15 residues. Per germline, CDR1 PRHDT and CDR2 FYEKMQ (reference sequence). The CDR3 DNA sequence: TGTGCCAGCAGCTGGCCCGGGACAGGGAAGACTGAAGCTTTCTTT. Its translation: CASSWPGTGKTEAFF. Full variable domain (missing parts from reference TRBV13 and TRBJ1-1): AAGVIQSPRHLIKEKRETATLKCYPIPRHDTVYWYQQGPGQDPQFLISFYEKMQSDKGSIPDRFSAQQFSDYHSELNMSSLELGDSALYFCASSWPGTGKTEAFFGQGTRLTVV.

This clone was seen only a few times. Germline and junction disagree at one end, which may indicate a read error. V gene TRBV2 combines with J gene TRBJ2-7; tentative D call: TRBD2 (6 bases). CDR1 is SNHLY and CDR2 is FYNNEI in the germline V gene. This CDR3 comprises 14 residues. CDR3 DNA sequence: TGTGCCAGCACTGAAATAGTGGGACTCTATGAGCAGTACTTC. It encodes CASTEIVGLYEQYF.